The T cell receptor (beta chain) described here comes from a study of T-cell reconstitution after alpha-beta-depleted transplantation in children. This clonotype has ten or more counts. What it recognizes is unknown. Study-wide findings and caveats: Newly generated T cells supplied most T-cell counts and diversity one year post-transplant. At around two months after transplant, the alpha-beta T cells were reportedly derived from several hundred expanded clones that came from non-depleted graft cells.

Preparation of the TCRbeta library was carried out with unique molecular identifiers. MiXCR, run by TCRdb on the PCR reads, gives a single entry per CDR3 protein. The table lists roughly 76,000 distinct CDR3 sequences, about a tenth of them singletons. The TCR comes from a boy between 10 and 17 years old with acute myeloid leukemia, due to receive a stem cell transplant. This specimen consisted of PBMCs, obtained before TCRalphabeta/CD19-depleted stem cell transplant.

The CDR3 DNA follows: TGTGCCAGCAGTTTTAGACTAGAGGACGAGCAGTACTTC. Its translation: CASSFRLEDEQYF. The chain uses TRBV6-2 or TRBV6-3 and TRBJ2-7, with D tentatively TRBD2 (6 bases). V lost 4 bases to trimming and J lost 5 bases, with 12 bases between them. This CDR3 comprises 13 residues. Germline CDR1 and CDR2: MNHEY and SVGEGT.